The 8 T cell receptor beta chains reported below all come from one sample, sequenced in a study of identical twins. A single record per CDR3 protein comes from TCRdb applying MiXCR to the 5' RACE reads. The table includes hundreds of thousands of distinct CDR3 sequences, roughly 7% detected once. The sample also formed part of further work on yellow fever vaccine responses in identical twins.

The sequencing sample was made of memory (CD45RO+) T cells sorted from blood. These receptor sequences come from a woman between 18 and 29 years old in good health.

V is TRBV4-1 and J is TRBJ1-6; the D gene is possibly TRBD1 (6 bases). The V end lost 7 bases, the J end lost 9 bases, and 19 bases lay between the germline ends. The length of the CDR3 is 15 residues. In germline, CDR1 is MGHRA, CDR2 YSYEKL. For the CDR3, the DNA is TGCGCCAGCACCCCTAGGGCAGGGGAAATTTCACCCCTCCACTTT. Residues: CASTPRAGEISPLHF.

This clonotype was detected many times. The V gene is TRBV5-6, the J gene TRBJ2-2; D is ambiguous. V was trimmed by 4 bases and J by 7 bases, leaving 23 bases between them. In germline, CDR1 is SGHDT, CDR2 YYEEEE. The CDR3 totals 17 residues. The CDR3 is CASSQDGLEGIYGELFF. DNA of the CDR3: TGTGCCAGCAGCCAGGACGGTTTGGAAGGAATATACGGGGAGCTGTTTTTT. Drawing the rest from reference TRBV5-6 and TRBJ2-2, the complete variable domain is DAGVTQSPTHLIKTRGQQVTLRCSPKSGHDTVSWYQQALGQGPQFIFQYYEEEERQRGNFPDRFSGHQFPNYSSELNVNALLLGDSALYLCASSQDGLEGIYGELFFGEGSRLTVL.

The chain employs TRBV5-1 and TRBJ2-5; 13 bases align to TRBD2. Germline values: CDR1 SGHRS, CDR2 YFSETQ. The CDR3 length is 16 residues. The V gene end was trimmed by 0 bases and the J gene end by 2 bases; junction bases not matched to a gene: 1. CDR3 protein: CASSLAGLAGQETQYF. CDR3 DNA: TGCGCCAGCAGCTTGGCGGGACTAGCGGGACAAGAGACCCAGTACTTC.

This clonotype was seen a few times. V is TRBV4-1 and J is TRBJ2-1, with 8 bases lining up with TRBD1. Germline-derived CDR1 and CDR2 are MGHRA and YSYEKL. V dropped 0 bases and J dropped 2; count of bases not matched to a gene: 6. CDR3 length: 17 amino acids. CDR3 sequence: CASSQDVTGVAYNEQFF. The CDR3 DNA is TGCGCCAGCAGCCAAGACGTGACAGGGGTTGCCTACAATGAGCAGTTCTTC.

This chain joins TRBV2 and TRBJ2-7; D call uncertain. V was pared by 3 bases and J by 2 bases, with 11 bases between. CDR3 length equals 14 residues. The V gene's germline CDR1 is SNHLY and CDR2 FYNNEI. CDR3 DNA sequence: TGTGCCAGCAGTGAGTTCCCCGCGGCCTACGAGCAGTACTTC. This gives the protein CASSEFPAAYEQYF.

This clonotype appeared a few times. This chain connects TRBV19 to TRBJ2-1; TRBD2 agrees at 7 bases. There are 16 residues in the CDR3. With 6 bases clipped from V and 4 bases from J, the junction kept 12 bases outside the gene matches. The germline gives CDR1 LNHDA, CDR2 SQIVND (reference sequence). The CDR3 spells CASSPSLAGEYNEQFF. CDR3 in DNA: TGTGCCAGTAGCCCCAGCCTGGCGGGAGAATACAATGAGCAGTTCTTC.

This clonotype was detected ten times or more. This sequence joins TRBV5-6 and TRBJ1-1; 9 bases agree with TRBD1. This CDR3 is 16 amino acids long. V lost 4 bases and J lost 0; bases outside the gene matches: 7. Germline CDR1 reads SGHDT; CDR2 reads YYEEEE. The CDR3 region is CASSPRDRAVNTEAFF. CDR3 sequence (DNA): TGTGCCAGCAGCCCCCGGGACAGGGCCGTGAACACTGAAGCTTTCTTT.

The CDR3 sequence is CASSEGSETQYF. In DNA form, the CDR3 reads TGTGCCAGCAGTGAAGGGTCGGAGACCCAGTACTTC. This chain links TRBV25-1 with TRBJ2-5; D is uncertain. The CDR3 has 12 residues. V lost 2 bases and J lost 5, with 6 bases in between. Germline-derived CDR1 and CDR2 are MGHDK and SYGVNS.